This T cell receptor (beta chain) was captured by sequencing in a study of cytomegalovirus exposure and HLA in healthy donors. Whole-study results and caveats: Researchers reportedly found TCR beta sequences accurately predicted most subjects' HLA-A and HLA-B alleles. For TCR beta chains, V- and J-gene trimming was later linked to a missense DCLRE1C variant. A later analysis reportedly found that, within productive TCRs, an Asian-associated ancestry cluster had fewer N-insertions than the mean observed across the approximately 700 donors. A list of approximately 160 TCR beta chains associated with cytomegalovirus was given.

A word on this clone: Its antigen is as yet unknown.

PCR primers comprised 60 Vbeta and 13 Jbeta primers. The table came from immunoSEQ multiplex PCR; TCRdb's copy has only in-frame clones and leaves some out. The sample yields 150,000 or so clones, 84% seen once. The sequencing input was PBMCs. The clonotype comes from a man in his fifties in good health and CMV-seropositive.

CDR3 amino acids: CSVLGGYPRMNTEAFF. Written as DNA, the CDR3 is TGCAGCGTCCTAGGGGGATATCCACGAATGAACACTGAAGCTTTCTTT. The gene calls are TRBV29-1 and TRBJ1-1, with a possible D match to TRBD1 (6 bases). The CDR3 totals 16 residues. V lost 6 bases, J lost 0 bases, and 20 bases lay in between. Germline V gene data show CDR1 as SQVTM and CDR2 as ANQGSEA.